This note documents a single T cell receptor (beta chain) sequence. The antigen is unknown. The record originates from a study of cytomegalovirus exposure and HLA in healthy donors. Findings of the study overall: As immune exposure information, only CMV serostatus was available. The study carried out a later analysis of TCR beta sequences. It associated some 15,000 of them with specific HLA alleles at a false discovery rate of 0.05.

Use of 60 Vbeta and 13 Jbeta primers characterized the PCR. Assay used: immunoSEQ multiplex PCR; TCRdb lists only in-frame clones, some missing. The data hold about 120,000 clones, with under 80% observed a single time. Looked up from germline, CDR1 is SGHVS and CDR2 is FQNEAQ. With 1 base clipped from V and 5 bases from J, the junction kept 4 bases outside the gene matches. This CDR3 region has 15 residues. Input material: PBMCs. This rearrangement joins TRBV7-8 to TRBJ2-1, with 8 nucleotides matching TRBD1. The clonotype originates from a man in his sixties in good health and CMV-seropositive. The CDR3 region is CASSLVGTGHNEQFF. The CDR3, as DNA: TGTGCCAGCAGCTTAGTGGGGACAGGACACAATGAGCAGTTCTTC.